This TCR beta chain was retrieved from a study of molecular identifiers for immune sequencing clone quantification. Naive CD8 library inputs spanned about 18,000 to 1,100,000 sorted cells and 10%, 30% or 50% RNA. Using a CD8+CD4-CCR7+CD45RA+ phenotype, naive CD8 T cells were sorted. V was cut by 0 bases and J by 1 base, with 10 bases left in between. There are 15 residues in the CDR3. TCR libraries were built in bulk with a published protocol and specific TCR primers. MiXCR, run by TCRdb on the PCR reads, gives a single entry per CDR3 protein. The table includes hundreds of thousands of distinct CDR3 sequences, less than 20% detected once.

The chain has TRBV12-3 or TRBV12-4 and TRBJ2-7; tentatively, D is TRBD1 or TRBD2 (5 bases each). This clonotype originated in a human donor in good health. Some libraries in this study had Jurkat cell RNA spiked in. The sample consisted of naive CD8+ T cells from blood, with Jurkat cell RNA spiked in. The subset is: FACS-sorted CD8+CD4-CCR7+CD45RA+ naive T cells. CDR3 DNA sequence: TGTGCCAGCAGTTTAGCACTAGGGGCATCCTACGAGCAGTACTTC. The encoded protein is CASSLALGASYEQYF.